Listed below are T cell receptor beta chains from one sample, sequenced in a study of cytomegalovirus exposure and HLA in healthy donors. Using immunoSEQ multiplex PCR, the repertoire was profiled, and TCRdb retains in-frame clones only, with some absent. The sample holds about 160,000 clones; about four fifths are singletons and the top ten take 7.4%. Sequenced material: PBMCs. The receptors were gathered from a male donor in good health and CMV-seropositive. Both conserved end residues are part of each CDR3. A D gene is named only where the DNA matches it firmly. For some rows the clone size is stated as once, few or many, or as a class when expanded; others skip it.

.	TRBV5-1	TRBJ2-1	.	CASGTGSESYNEQFF	TGCGCCAGCGGTACGGGGAGCGAATCCTACAATGAGCAGTTCTTC
.	TRBV6-1	TRBJ1-1	.	CASNPMGGLNTEAFF	TGTGCCAGCAACCCCATGGGGGGATTGAACACTGAAGCTTTCTTT
.	TRBV7-9	TRBJ2-6	.	CASSPAGSGANVLTF	TGTGCCAGCAGCCCGGCGGGCTCTGGGGCCAACGTCCTGACTTTC
TRBD1	TRBV7-2	TRBJ2-7	.	CASSLYRQGAHEQYF	TGTGCCAGCAGCCTCTACAGACAGGGGGCCCACGAGCAGTACTTC
TRBD1	TRBV29-1	TRBJ2-7	.	CSVGNRGYEQYF	TGCAGCGTTGGTAACAGGGGCTACGAGCAGTACTTC
TRBD2	TRBV7-2	TRBJ2-3	.	CASSSRTSGTDTQYF	TGTGCCAGCAGCTCCCGGACTAGCGGCACAGATACGCAGTATTTT
.	TRBV10-2	TRBJ1-2	.	CASSESLTESGYTF	TGCGCCAGCAGTGAGTCTCTGACAGAGAGTGGCTACACCTTC
.	TRBV13	TRBJ1-1	few	CASSLGPGDVNTEAFF	TGTGCCAGCAGCTTAGGCCCAGGGGACGTGAACACTGAAGCTTTCTTT
.	TRBV18	TRBJ1-1	few	CASSPGQNTEAFF	TGTGCCAGCTCACCGGGACAGAACACTGAAGCTTTCTTT
TRBD1	TRBV27	TRBJ2-3	.	CASRPQGADTQYF	TGTGCCAGCAGGCCACAGGGGGCGGATACGCAGTATTTT
.	TRBV19	TRBJ1-1	.	CASSIPVPNTEAFF	TGTGCCAGTAGTATACCGGTTCCGAACACTGAAGCTTTCTTT
.	TRBV5-4	TRBJ1-1	once	CASSGTTGKPEAFF	TGTGCCAGCAGCGGAACCACGGGGAAGCCTGAAGCTTTCTTT
.	TRBV9	TRBJ1-4	few	CASSVTGRGPNEKLFF	TGTGCCAGCAGCGTAACAGGGAGGGGCCCTAATGAAAAACTGTTTTTT
TRBD1	TRBV5-4	TRBJ1-1	.	CASSLGLTGDKNTEAFF	TGTGCCAGCAGCTTGGGACTGACAGGGGATAAGAACACTGAAGCTTTCTTT
.	TRBV7-2	TRBJ2-3	once	CASSLARSGTQYF	TGTGCCAGCAGCTTAGCCCGGTCCGGTACGCAGTATTTT
.	TRBV10-3	TRBJ1-2	.	CAISERESDGYTF	TGTGCCATCAGTGAGAGGGAGTCGGATGGCTACACCTTC
TRBD1	TRBV2	TRBJ2-5	.	CASSLNRGAETQYF	TGTGCCAGCAGTCTCAACAGGGGGGCAGAGACCCAGTACTTC
TRBD1	TRBV14	TRBJ2-7	.	CASSQDRELNEQYF	TGTGCCAGCAGCCAGGACAGGGAGTTGAACGAGCAGTACTTC
TRBD1	TRBV29-1	TRBJ2-7	.	CSVAAQGVYEQYF	TGCAGCGTTGCAGCACAGGGGGTCTACGAGCAGTACTTC
.	TRBV20-1	TRBJ2-5	.	CGLSRQETQYF	TGCGGCTTATCCCGCCAAGAGACCCAGTACTTC
.	TRBV2	TRBJ1-1	.	CASEGLGGTEAFF	TGTGCCAGCGAAGGCTTGGGGGGAACTGAAGCTTTCTTT
TRBD2	TRBV4-1	TRBJ2-6	few	CASSQGRGAGANVLTF	TGCGCCAGCAGCCAAGGGCGGGGGGCTGGGGCCAACGTCCTGACTTTC
.	TRBV2	TRBJ2-5	.	CASTPYQETQYF	TGTGCCAGCACCCCCTACCAAGAGACCCAGTACTTC
TRBD1	TRBV9	TRBJ1-3	.	CASSSRQGSGNTIYF	TGTGCCAGCAGCTCTAGACAGGGCTCTGGAAACACCATATATTTT
.	TRBV6-1	TRBJ1-6	.	CASSEASGAGRGTYNSPLHF	TGTGCCAGCAGTGAAGCGAGTGGGGCAGGGAGGGGGACATATAATTCACCCCTCCACTTT
.	TRBV27	TRBJ2-3	.	CASGWDTYTDTQYF	TGTGCCAGCGGCTGGGACACTTACACAGATACGCAGTATTTT
.	TRBV1	TRBJ2-1	.	CTSATGGDSSYNEQFF	TGCACCAGCGCGACAGGGGGCGATAGTTCCTACAATGAGCAGTTCTTC
.	TRBV9	TRBJ2-5	.	CASNRQGGQETQYF	TGTGCCAGCAACCGCCAGGGGGGACAAGAGACCCAGTACTTC
TRBD1	TRBV6-5	TRBJ2-6	few	CASSRRDRGGLWTF	TGTGCCAGCAGTCGCCGGGACAGGGGCGGATTATGGACTTTC
.	TRBV5-6	TRBJ1-2	once	CASSRPLSGGYTF	TGTGCCAGCAGCCGTCCCCTGTCGGGAGGCTACACCTTC
.	TRBV6-1	TRBJ1-5	once	CASGTFAPAGQPQHF	TGTGCCAGCGGAACTTTCGCCCCGGCGGGTCAGCCCCAGCATTTT
.	TRBV10-2	TRBJ2-5	once	CASSGDSSQETQYF	TGCGCCAGCAGTGGGGACTCCTCCCAGGAGACCCAGTACTTC
.	TRBV7-9	TRBJ2-5	.	CASIWTEQETQYF	TGTGCCAGCATCTGGACAGAACAAGAGACCCAGTACTTC
TRBD1	TRBV6-1	TRBJ1-6	.	CASSDRDRNSPLHF	TGTGCCAGCAGTGATCGGGACAGAAATTCACCCCTCCACTTT
.	TRBV28	TRBJ2-7	.	CASLSSYEQYF	TGTGCCAGCCTGAGCTCCTACGAGCAGTACTTC
.	TRBV5-8	TRBJ2-1	.	CASAEGEFYNEQFF	TGTGCCAGCGCGGAGGGAGAATTCTACAATGAGCAGTTCTTC
TRBD2	TRBV4-2	TRBJ2-1	.	CASSQDYSGGAYEQFF	TGTGCCAGCAGCCAAGATTACAGCGGGGGGGCCTATGAGCAGTTCTTC
.	TRBV5-1	TRBJ2-7	.	CASSRGGNRGAYEQYF	TGCGCCAGCAGCCGGGGCGGCAACCGCGGGGCCTACGAGCAGTACTTC
TRBD2	TRBV19	TRBJ2-3	.	CASSRGGAPGTDTQYF	TGTGCCAGTAGTCGCGGGGGGGCCCCTGGCACAGATACGCAGTATTTT
.	TRBV14	TRBJ2-7	.	CASSQRGDSYEQYF	TGTGCCAGCAGCCAACGCGGGGACTCCTACGAGCAGTACTTC
TRBD1	TRBV12-5	TRBJ2-3	.	CASGLVGTGVTDTQYF	TGTGCTAGTGGTTTGGTCGGGACAGGGGTCACAGATACGCAGTATTTT
TRBD2	TRBV6-5	TRBJ2-3	.	CASSYLRLADTQYF	TGTGCCAGCAGTTACCTCCGACTAGCGGATACGCAGTATTTT